The rows below give T cell receptor beta chains drawn from one sample of a study of T cell responses to AZD1222 COVID-19 vaccine. Produced via immunoSEQ multiplex PCR; TCRdb's table is partial and in-frame only. The data show about 150,000 clones, about 92% seen once. The sequencing here drew on peripheral blood, taken on day 0 of AZD1222 vaccination. The receptor set was obtained from an adult in good health. The CDR3 runs from the conserved cysteine through the conserved F or W. A D gene is named only where the DNA matches it firmly. Part of the rows lack a size; the others show once, few, many or a class for expanded clones.

v_gene	d_gene	abundance	j_gene	CDR3nt	CDR3aa
TRBV28	TRBD1	NA	TRBJ1-1	TGTGCCAGCAGCAGAATCGGGACAGTGAGTATGAACACTGAAGCTTTCTTT	CASSRIGTVSMNTEAFF
TRBV2	TRBD1	NA	TRBJ1-1	TGTGCCAGCAGAGTCTCAGGGGGCGCGAAGAACACTGAAGCTTTCTTT	CASRVSGGAKNTEAFF
TRBV2	TRBD1	NA	TRBJ1-2	TGTGCCAGCAGTGCGAATCGGGACAGCGTCTATGGCTACACCTTC	CASSANRDSVYGYTF
TRBV21-1	NA	NA	TRBJ1-1	TGTGCCAGCAGCAAAGGAGGCGGTCAGAACACTGAAGCTTTCTTT	CASSKGGGQNTEAFF
TRBV19	NA	NA	TRBJ1-1	TGTGCCAGTAGCAGGAGGCCGGAGAGGGTCCAAGCTTTCTTT	CASSRRPERVQAFF
TRBV18	TRBD1	NA	TRBJ1-4	TGTGCCACCTCGGGACAGGGGAATGAAAAACTGTTTTTT	CATSGQGNEKLFF
TRBV19	TRBD1	NA	TRBJ1-2	TGTGCCAGTAGTATACTGGACAGGGGCTATGGCTACACCTTC	CASSILDRGYGYTF
TRBV18	NA	NA	TRBJ2-2	TGTGCCAGCTCACCTGAGGCAGGGGACACCGGGGAGCTGTTTTTT	CASSPEAGDTGELFF
TRBV6-6	NA	NA	TRBJ1-2	TGTGCCAGCAGTTACCAAACATCTAACTATGGCTACACCTTC	CASSYQTSNYGYTF
TRBV18	TRBD2	NA	TRBJ2-1	TGTGCCAGCTCACCCTTCGGGACTATTAACAATGAGCAGTTCTTC	CASSPFGTINNEQFF
TRBV23-1	TRBD1	NA	TRBJ1-1	TGCGCCAGCAGTCACCCCAGTGGAGGACAGGGGGACACTGAAGCTTTCTTT	CASSHPSGGQGDTEAFF
TRBV4-3	NA	NA	TRBJ2-7	TGCGCCAGCAGCCAAGAGGGGCAGGGACAAGGCGAGCAGTACTTC	CASSQEGQGQGEQYF
TRBV28	NA	few	TRBJ1-1	TGTGCCAGCAGTCCCGGACCCATGAACACTGAAGCTTTCTTT	CASSPGPMNTEAFF
TRBV28	NA	once	TRBJ1-1	TGTGCCAGCAGTCCCCCGACAGGAGTGAGCACTGAAGCTTTCTTT	CASSPPTGVSTEAFF
TRBV5-1	TRBD1	NA	TRBJ1-1	TGCGCCAGCAGCTTAGGTGGGACAGGGGACACTGAAGCTTTCTTT	CASSLGGTGDTEAFF
TRBV24-1	TRBD1	NA	TRBJ2-3	TGTGCCACCAAAGGACAGGGAGAGGCAGATACGCAGTATTTT	CATKGQGEADTQYF
TRBV25-1	NA	NA	TRBJ1-4	TGTGCCAGCAGTGAGATGGGAGCAGGGTATGAAAAACTGTTTTTT	CASSEMGAGYEKLFF
TRBV7-9	NA	NA	TRBJ1-5	TGTGCCAGCAGCTTCGGCCAGGGGAGGAATCAGCCCCAGCATTTT	CASSFGQGRNQPQHF
TRBV24-1	NA	NA	TRBJ2-3	TGTGCCACCAGTCGACAGTACACAGATACGCAGTATTTT	CATSRQYTDTQYF
TRBV19	NA	NA	TRBJ1-5	TGTGCCAGTACCAGGGACGGACCTAGCAATCAGCCCCAGCATTTT	CASTRDGPSNQPQHF
TRBV11-3	TRBD1	NA	TRBJ1-2	TGTGCCAGCAACCTGGGGGCAGGGGGCCCCAGTGGCTACACCTTC	CASNLGAGGPSGYTF
TRBV28	NA	NA	TRBJ1-2	TGTGCCAGCAGACAAAAACCCGGGGGCTACACCTTC	CASRQKPGGYTF
TRBV5-5	NA	NA	TRBJ1-4	TGTGCCAGCAGCTTTGGGACCGTTAATGAAAAACTGTTTTTT	CASSFGTVNEKLFF
TRBV7-3	NA	NA	TRBJ2-2	TGTGCCAGCAGCACTAACACCGGGGAGCTGTTTTTT	CASSTNTGELFF
TRBV14	NA	NA	TRBJ1-1	TGTGCCAGCAGCCAAGGAGGCGGGTTGATGACTGAAGCTTTCTTT	CASSQGGGLMTEAFF
TRBV29-1	NA	NA	TRBJ1-1	TGCAGCGTAGTGAACGGGCACACTGAAGCTTTCTTT	CSVVNGHTEAFF
TRBV18	NA	NA	TRBJ1-1	TGTGCCAGCTCACCCCTGACGGCGACTGAAGCTTTCTTT	CASSPLTATEAFF
TRBV7-2	NA	NA	TRBJ2-2	TGTGCCAGCAGCTCCAATACGGGACGCCGCACCGGGGAGCTGTTTTTT	CASSSNTGRRTGELFF
TRBV14	NA	NA	TRBJ1-2	TGTGCCAGCAGCCCGGGGGTTTATGGCTACACCTTC	CASSPGVYGYTF
TRBV5-1	NA	NA	TRBJ2-7	TGCGCCAGCAGCTTGGGTTTCCGCGAGCAGTACTTC	CASSLGFREQYF
TRBV5-5	NA	few	TRBJ1-6	TGTGCCAGCACCAGTATGAGTTCACCCCTCCACTTT	CASTSMSSPLHF
TRBV5-1	NA	NA	TRBJ1-3	TGCGCCAGCAGCCTCGTCGGGGCGGAGGGAAACACCATATATTTT	CASSLVGAEGNTIYF
TRBV6-6	TRBD1	NA	TRBJ1-2	TGTGCCAGCAGTAACCGGGACAGGGGGGGCTACACCTTC	CASSNRDRGGYTF
TRBV4-1	NA	NA	TRBJ1-5	TGCGCCAGCAGCCAAGATTGGCAGGGCAGAAATCAGCCCCAGCATTTT	CASSQDWQGRNQPQHF
TRBV5-1	TRBD1	NA	TRBJ2-7	TGCGCCAGCAGGACAGGGGGAACCTACGAGCAGTACTTC	CASRTGGTYEQYF
TRBV20-1	TRBD2	NA	TRBJ2-3	TGCAGTGCTAGTGGGACTAGCGGGGCTCAAGATACGCAGTATTTT	CSASGTSGAQDTQYF
TRBV4-1	NA	NA	TRBJ2-7	TGCGCCAGCAGCCAAGGACCCGGTGAGGCCTACGAGCAGTACTTC	CASSQGPGEAYEQYF
TRBV28	TRBD1	NA	TRBJ1-1	TGTGCCAGCAGTTTAACCCAGGGGGCGGGTGACACTGAAGCTTTCTTT	CASSLTQGAGDTEAFF
TRBV21-1	NA	NA	TRBJ2-7	TGTGCCAGCAGCCGCAGGGGCCTCTACGAGCAGTACTTC	CASSRRGLYEQYF
TRBV2	NA	NA	TRBJ1-6	TGTGCCAGCATCAACGGGGAGAATTCACCCCTCCACTTT	CASINGENSPLHF
TRBV6-5	TRBD2	NA	TRBJ2-7	TGTGCCAGCAGTCGACTAGCGGGGCTCTCCTACGAGCAGTACTTC	CASSRLAGLSYEQYF
TRBV19	NA	NA	TRBJ1-5	TGTGCCAGTAGTATCCGGGCAGGGACAACGGATCAGCCCCAGCATTTT	CASSIRAGTTDQPQHF
TRBV4-2	TRBD1	few	TRBJ1-2	TGTGCCAGCAGCCAAGATACCGGGACAGGAATCTATGGCTACACCTTC	CASSQDTGTGIYGYTF
TRBV9	NA	NA	TRBJ1-1	TGTGCCAGCAGCCCCAGCCTGAAGAACACTGAAGCTTTCTTT	CASSPSLKNTEAFF
TRBV18	NA	NA	TRBJ2-7	TGTGCCAGCTCAACACAGGCATACGAGCAGTACTTC	CASSTQAYEQYF
TRBV6-1	NA	NA	TRBJ1-1	TGTGCCAGCAGTGAGGGTCAGAACACTGAAGCTTTCTTT	CASSEGQNTEAFF
TRBV5-4	TRBD1	NA	TRBJ2-5	TGTGCCAGCAGGTCCGGGACAGGGGGAGAGACCCAGTACTTC	CASRSGTGGETQYF
TRBV6-6	NA	NA	TRBJ2-2	TGTGCCAGCAGCCTCCCGATGGCCGGGGAGCTGTTTTTT	CASSLPMAGELFF
TRBV21-1	NA	NA	TRBJ2-7	TGTGCCAGCAGCAAAGGGACACCGAGCTCCTACGAGCAGTACTTC	CASSKGTPSSYEQYF
TRBV5-1	NA	NA	TRBJ1-2	TGCGCCAGCAGTTCCACCTCGGGCGGCTACACCTTC	CASSSTSGGYTF
TRBV7-6	NA	NA	TRBJ1-5	TGTGCCAGCAGCTTAGGGCGACATTTCAATCAGCCCCAGCATTTT	CASSLGRHFNQPQHF
TRBV7-8	TRBD2	NA	TRBJ2-2	TGTGCCAGCAGCTTAGAGCCTAGCGGGAGAGGCGGGGAGCTGTTTTTT	CASSLEPSGRGGELFF
TRBV29-1	TRBD1	NA	TRBJ2-6	TGCAGCGCCTCGGACAGGGTCAGCTCTGGGGCCAACGTCCTGACTTTC	CSASDRVSSGANVLTF
TRBV7-3	NA	NA	TRBJ2-3	TGTGCCAGCAGCTTAATTTATGGGGATACGCAGTATTTT	CASSLIYGDTQYF
TRBV5-4	NA	NA	TRBJ2-5	TGTGCCAGCAGCTCAGGACTTCAGGGCCAAGAGACCCAGTACTTC	CASSSGLQGQETQYF
TRBV5-1	NA	NA	TRBJ2-7	TGCGCCAGCAGCAATAACAGGGAGACCTACGAGCAGTACTTC	CASSNNRETYEQYF
TRBV6-5	NA	NA	TRBJ1-1	TGTGCCAGCAGACGGTCGTGGGACGGAAACACTGAAGCTTTCTTT	CASRRSWDGNTEAFF
TRBV7-8	TRBD1	NA	TRBJ1-5	TGTGCCAGCAGCTCCTTTATTGGGACAGTGGGGGGTCAGCCCCAGCATTTT	CASSSFIGTVGGQPQHF